Listed here is a single T cell receptor (beta chain). TCRdb re-called the 5' RACE reads with MiXCR, one entry per CDR3 protein. The profile shows 300,000 to 400,000 distinct CDR3 sequences, approximately 15% of them singletons. The trim removed 0 bases at V and 7 bases at J, leaving 4 bases unmatched. Germline V gene lookup returns CDR1 DFQATT and CDR2 SNEGSKA (reference sequence). The CDR3 covers 14 residues. This entry is derived from a study of T-cell memory formation after mild COVID-19. This TCR was recovered from a man aged 18-30 years who had mild COVID-19 (a few samples of this study predate the infection). Cell type and time point are not known. The chain employs TRBV20-1 and TRBJ1-4, with 8 bases that match TRBD1. Sequenced material: PBMCs or a T cell subset sorted from them (not recorded which). The CDR3 DNA sequence: TGCAGTGCTAGAGATCGCAGGGGGCTTGAAAAACTGTTTTTT. Translation gives CSARDRRGLEKLFF.